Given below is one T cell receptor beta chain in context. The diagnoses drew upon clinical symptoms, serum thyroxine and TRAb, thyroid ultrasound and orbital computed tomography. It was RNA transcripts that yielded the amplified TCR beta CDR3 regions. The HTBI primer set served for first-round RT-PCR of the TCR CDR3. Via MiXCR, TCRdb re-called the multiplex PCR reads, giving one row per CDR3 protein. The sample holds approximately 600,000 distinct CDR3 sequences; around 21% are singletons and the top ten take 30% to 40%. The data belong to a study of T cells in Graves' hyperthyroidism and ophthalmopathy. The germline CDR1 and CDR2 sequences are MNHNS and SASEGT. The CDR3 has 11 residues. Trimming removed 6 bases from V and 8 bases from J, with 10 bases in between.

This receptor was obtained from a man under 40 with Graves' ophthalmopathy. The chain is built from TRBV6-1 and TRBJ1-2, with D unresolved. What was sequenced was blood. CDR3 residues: CASSHCGGYTF. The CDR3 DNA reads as TGTGCCAGCAGCCACTGCGGGGGCTACACCTTC.